Included here is one T cell receptor beta chain sequence, with context. Antigen: not known. This sample stems from a study of cytomegalovirus exposure and HLA in healthy donors. Across the study: Samples from HLA-typed donors yielded about 85 million unique TCRs in an early data release. Study outcomes and limitations: Researchers had no immune exposure information except CMV serostatus available.

In the PCR, 60 Vbeta and 13 Jbeta primers were used. TCRdb's copy holds only in-frame clones and misses some; the assay was immunoSEQ multiplex PCR. The sample contains over 150,000 clones, roughly 77% of which appear only once. The material sequenced was PBMCs. This clonotype was obtained from a male donor in good health and CMV-seronegative.

CDR3 DNA: TGCGCCAGCAGCTTGGGGGCCTACACTGAAGCTTTCTTT. Translated: CASSLGAYTEAFF. The chain couples TRBV5-1 to TRBJ1-1; D not resolved. There are 13 residues in the CDR3. The V and J ends lost 0 bases and 3 bases respectively, with 6 bases between them. Per the germline V gene, CDR1 is SGHRS and CDR2 is YFSETQ.